This T cell receptor (beta chain) was recovered during a study of metastatic and nonmetastatic thyroid tumors. At the level of the study: Where malignant and benign thyroid patients were concerned, repertoires were compared across blood and tumor or nodule tissue.

Every patient was untreated before thyroid surgery. MiXCR re-clonotyped the PCR reads for TCRdb. This sample has over 45,000 clones, with roughly a fifth found just once. The CDR3 sequence is 14 residues long. V lost 3 bases, J lost 0 bases, and 11 bases lay in between. Per the germline V gene, CDR1 is DFQATT and CDR2 is SNEGSKA (reference sequence). This chain links TRBV20-1 with TRBJ1-1; tentative D call: TRBD1 (5 bases). The TCR comes from a male donor with papillary thyroid cancer or a benign thyroid nodule (not recorded which). Some clones in this sample may be carry-over from other donors' samples. Sequencing was done on a sample of blood. The CDR3 loop is CSASRGPMNTEAFF. CDR3 nucleotides: TGCAGTGCTAGCCGGGGCCCGATGAACACTGAAGCTTTCTTT.